One and the same sample provided the 12 T cell receptor beta chains below, sequenced in a study of blood T cell repertoires in COVID-19. Libraries were prepared by immunoSEQ multiplex PCR; TCRdb keeps only in-frame clonotypes and omits some of them. The sample has 250,000 to 400,000 clones; about nine tenths are singletons. Sequencing input: peripheral blood. These receptor sequences come from a woman under 40 with COVID-19, enrolled during active disease.

The DNA for the CDR3 is TGTGCCACCAGTGATTTAACCAGTTACAATGAGCAGTTCTTC. Its translation is CATSDLTSYNEQFF. The rearrangement links TRBV24-1 to TRBJ2-1, with no clear D. Germline lookup yields CDR1 KGHDR and CDR2 SFDVKD. The CDR3 totals 14 residues. Trimming removed 1 base at V and 4 bases at J, with 7 bases between.

The V call is TRBV5-4, the J call TRBJ2-1; 13 positions match TRBD2. The V gene's germline CDR1 is SGHNT and CDR2 YYREEE (reference sequence). The CDR3 loop spans 16 amino acids. After removal of 0 bases from V and 4 bases from J, the junction contained 1 base not matched to a gene. CDR3 sequence (DNA): TGTGCCAGCAGCTTGGGGGGACTAGCGGGGTACAATGAGCAGTTCTTC. Translated: CASSLGGLAGYNEQFF.

This chain links TRBV20-1 with TRBJ1-6; D is undetermined. V shed 3 bases and J shed 7 bases, with 10 bases lying between them. Germline loops: CDR1 DFQATT, CDR2 SNEGSKA (reference sequence). CDR3 length equals 13 residues. CDR3 sequence reads: CSASAGRNSPLHF. The CDR3 DNA is TGCAGTGCTAGTGCTGGGAGAAATTCACCCCTCCACTTT.

This chain uses TRBV6-6 with TRBJ1-3, with 8 positions matching TRBD1. After removal of 5 bases from V and 4 bases from J, the junction contained 7 bases not matched to a gene. Germline CDR1 reads MNHNY; CDR2 reads SVGAGI (reference sequence). The CDR3 has 15 residues. The CDR3 loop is CASSVPGGRGNTIYF. CDR3 nucleotides: TGTGCCAGCAGTGTCCCAGGGGGCAGGGGAAACACCATATATTTT.

The chain is built from TRBV11-3 and TRBJ2-1, with a possible D match to TRBD2 (5 bases). The CDR3 consists of 13 residues. The V gene's germline CDR1 is SGHNT and CDR2 YENEEA. V was clipped by 5 bases and J by 8 bases, with 13 bases between them. The CDR3 nucleotides read TGTGCCAGCAGCGCTAGTTATAGCGATGAGCAGTTCTTC. It specifies CASSASYSDEQFF.

This clone has only a few counts. The chain's CDR3 is CASRGAGGAGSYGYTF. The DNA of the CDR3 is TGTGCCAGTAGAGGGGCAGGGGGCGCGGGAAGCTATGGCTACACCTTC. V and J are TRBV19 and TRBJ1-2; 8 positions match TRBD1. Trimming took 6 bases from V and 4 from J; bases not matched to a gene: 13. This CDR3 is built from 16 residues. Germline values: CDR1 LNHDA, CDR2 SQIVND (reference sequence).

About this clone: This specimen includes other DNA sequences encoding the same CDR3. The chain uses TRBV30 and TRBJ1-3; no definite D call. The V gene's germline CDR1 is GTSNPN and CDR2 SVGIG (reference sequence). This CDR3 comprises 13 residues. V was shortened by 0 bases and J by 3 bases, with 6 bases between the two germline ends. CDR3 DNA: TGTGCCTGGAGTGTTTCGGGTGGAAACACCATATATTTT. This translates into CAWSVSGGNTIYF.

This chain links TRBV30 with TRBJ1-1; possibly TRBD1 for D (5 bases). The CDR3 runs 13 residues. The ends were cut back, 2 bases at V and 8 bases at J, with 15 bases in the middle. Germline CDR1 is GTSNPN and CDR2 is SVGIG (reference sequence). This chain's CDR3 is CAWSPRASGEAFF. CDR3 bases: TGTGCCTGGAGTCCCAGGGCAAGCGGGGAAGCTTTCTTT.

The chain has TRBV9 and TRBJ1-4; D is ambiguous. The V end lost 0 bases, the J end lost 5 bases, and 14 bases lay between the germline ends. The germline gives CDR1 SGDLS, CDR2 YYNGEE. The CDR3 extends over 16 amino acids. This chain's CDR3 is CASSVAASGINEKLFF. CDR3 sequence (DNA): TGTGCCAGCAGCGTAGCTGCGAGCGGGATAAATGAAAAACTGTTTTTT.

V is TRBV12-3 or TRBV12-4 and J is TRBJ1-2; 9 bases fit TRBD1. The ends lost 6 bases at V and 12 bases at J; junction bases unmatched: 11. This CDR3 contains 13 residues. CDR3 loop: CASRASGTGNDTF. For the CDR3, the DNA is TGTGCCAGCAGAGCCTCCGGGACAGGGAACGACACCTTC.

J is TRBJ2-7 and V is TRBV11-2, with TRBD2 matching over 11 bases. The CDR3 loop spans 17 amino acids. V lost 2 bases, J lost 0 bases, and 6 bases stayed unmatched. CDR1 and CDR2 from the germline V gene are SGHAT and FQNNGV. The CDR3 coding sequence is TGTGCCAGCAGCTTACTCCAACTAGCGGGGGACTCCTACGAGCAGTACTTC. Its protein is CASSLLQLAGDSYEQYF.

The chain has TRBV28 and TRBJ1-6, with a tentative D call TRBD1 (5 bases). With 2 bases removed from V and 6 bases from J, the gap between germline ends came to 14 bases. This CDR3 has 16 amino acids. Germline assignment: CDR1 MDHEN and CDR2 SYDVKM. CDR3 residues: CASSLQGTGPNSPLHF. In DNA, the CDR3 is TGTGCCAGCAGTTTACAAGGAACAGGCCCTAATTCACCCCTCCACTTT.